The 25 T cell receptor beta chains in this list originate from one sample, sequenced in a study of cytomegalovirus exposure and HLA in healthy donors. Libraries were prepared by immunoSEQ multiplex PCR; TCRdb keeps only in-frame clonotypes and omits some of them. The table includes tens of thousands of clones, roughly 90% detected once. Specimen: PBMCs. These receptors all come from a woman aged 18-29 years in good health and CMV-seropositive.

The chain couples TRBV27 to TRBJ2-7; TRBD1 matches at 7 bases. The CDR3 spans 15 residues. The germline V gene encodes CDR1 MNHEY and CDR2 SMNVEV (reference sequence). After removal of 3 bases from V and 5 bases from J, the junction contained 10 bases not matched to a gene. The CDR3 region is CASSFAGTEFDEQYF. CDR3 bases: TGTGCCAGCAGTTTTGCCGGGACAGAATTCGACGAGCAGTACTTC.

This sequence joins TRBV4-1 and TRBJ1-3; maybe TRBD1 (5 bases). V shed 0 bases and J shed 1 base, with 16 bases lying between them. Germline loops: CDR1 MGHRA, CDR2 YSYEKL. CDR3 length equals 18 residues. The CDR3 DNA reads TGCGCCAGCAGCCAAGAGCTTTCCAGGGTATTTTCTGGAAACACCATATATTTT. It is translated as CASSQELSRVFSGNTIYF.

The chain carries TRBV9 and TRBJ2-1, with 10 bases that match TRBD2. This CDR3 is 15 amino acids long. J gave up 5 bases and V 0 bases, and 2 bases lay outside the gene matches. CDR1 and CDR2 from the germline V gene are SGDLS and YYNGEE. The CDR3 coding sequence is TGTGCCAGCAGCGTAGGAGCGGGGGGGCACAATGAGCAGTTCTTC. It translates to CASSVGAGGHNEQFF.

The rearrangement links TRBV30 to TRBJ2-5; 8 nucleotides line up with TRBD1. This CDR3 is built from 14 residues. The V and J ends lost 4 bases and 2 bases, in that order; junction bases with no gene match: 6. Germline-derived CDR1 and CDR2 are GTSNPN and SVGIG (reference sequence). The CDR3 spells CAWNPDREQETQYF. The CDR3, as DNA: TGTGCCTGGAATCCGGACAGGGAACAAGAGACCCAGTACTTC. Supplemented by reference TRBV30 and TRBJ2-5, the full variable domain reads SQTIHQWPATLVQPVGSPLSLECTVEGTSNPNLYWYRQAAGRGLQLLFYSVGIGQISSEVPQNLSASRPQDRQFILSSKKLLLSDSGFYLCAWNPDREQETQYFGPGTRLLVL.

Written as DNA, the CDR3 is TGTGCCAGCAGTGCGGACACCCTACCTGAAGCTTTCTTT. Protein sequence: CASSADTLPEAFF. J is TRBJ1-1 and V is TRBV2; D may be TRBD1 (5 bases). Looked up from germline, CDR1 is SNHLY and CDR2 is FYNNEI. The germline V and J ends were trimmed by 4 bases and 6 bases, with 12 bases remaining between them. The CDR3 spans 13 residues.

V is TRBV4-1 and J is TRBJ1-2, with TRBD1 matching over 7 bases. Germline V CDR1 and CDR2: MGHRA, YSYEKL. The CDR3 sequence is 15 residues long. The V segment lost 3 bases and the J segment 2 bases; nucleotides outside the gene matches: 6. CDR3 DNA: TGCGCCAGCAGCCAGGAACTGACAGGGAACTATGGCTACACCTTC. Translating gives CASSQELTGNYGYTF.

This clone has only a few counts. This chain links TRBV5-4 with TRBJ1-1, with TRBD1 as a possible D gene (6 bases). The germline gives CDR1 SGHNT, CDR2 YYREEE (reference sequence). V was trimmed by 0 bases and J by 11 bases, leaving 14 bases between them. The CDR3 loop spans 13 amino acids. Here the CDR3 DNA reads TGTGCCAGCAGCTTGGGCAGGGGAGGGAACGCTTTCTTT. Its protein is CASSLGRGGNAFF. The variable domain in full, completed from reference TRBV5-4 and TRBJ1-1, reads ETGVTQSPTHLIKTRGQQVTLRCSSQSGHNTVSWYQQALGQGPQFIFQYYREEENGRGNFPPRFSGLQFPNYSSELNVNALELDDSALYLCASSLGRGGNAFFGQGTRLTVV.

The chain recombines TRBV7-2 with TRBJ2-3; 7 positions agree with TRBD2. V dropped 5 bases and J dropped 2; count of bases not matched to a gene: 13. The CDR3 runs to 17 residues. CDR1 SGHTA and CDR2 FQGNSA come from the germline V gene. CDR3 in DNA: TGTGCCAGCAGCCCACCCATCGGCGGGGGAACCACAGATACGCAGTATTTT. Translating gives CASSPPIGGGTTDTQYF.

This clone was observed once. The genes are TRBV6-6 and TRBJ2-7; D is perhaps TRBD1 (5 bases). Trimming removed 1 base from V and 2 bases from J, with 9 bases in between. Per the germline V gene, CDR1 is MNHNY and CDR2 is SVGAGI (reference sequence). This CDR3 is built from 14 residues. The CDR3 here is CASSYFQGTYEQYF. In DNA form, the CDR3 reads TGTGCCAGCAGTTACTTCCAGGGCACCTACGAGCAGTACTTC.

This chain joins TRBV28 and TRBJ1-1; 7 bases are shared with TRBD1. CDR3 length equals 16 residues. Looked up from germline, CDR1 is MDHEN and CDR2 is SYDVKM. The V segment lost 5 bases and the J segment 3 bases; nucleotides outside the gene matches: 12. The DNA for the CDR3 is TGTGCCAGCAGTGGACGACAGATTGGGACAGACACTGAAGCTTTCTTT. It encodes CASSGRQIGTDTEAFF.

This chain uses TRBV10-3 with TRBJ2-1; 7 nucleotides line up with TRBD1. The CDR3 spans 14 residues. The ends lost 6 bases at V and 3 bases at J; junction bases unmatched: 5. Germline values: CDR1 ENHRY, CDR2 SYGVKD. CDR3 DNA: TGTGCCATCAGGAGACAGGGTAACTACAATGAGCAGTTCTTC. This gives the protein CAIRRQGNYNEQFF.

Here the CDR3 DNA reads TGTGCCTGGAGTCTCCCAACAGGTCGCATGAACACTGAAGCTTTCTTT. Protein product: CAWSLPTGRMNTEAFF. The V gene is TRBV30, the J gene TRBJ1-1; a weak D match, TRBD1 (5 bases). Germline CDR1 is GTSNPN and CDR2 is SVGIG (reference sequence). V was shortened by 2 bases and J by 0 bases, with 16 bases between the two germline ends. The CDR3 is made up of 16 amino acids. The variable domain in full, with the rest retrieved from reference TRBV30 and TRBJ1-1, is SQTIHQWPATLVQPVGSPLSLECTVEGTSNPNLYWYRQAAGRGLQLLFYSVGIGQISSEVPQNLSASRPQDRQFILSSKKLLLSDSGFYLCAWSLPTGRMNTEAFFGQGTRLTVV.

V is TRBV6-5 and J is TRBJ2-7; the match to TRBD2 covers 10 bases. V dropped 5 bases and J dropped 3; count of bases not matched to a gene: 4. This CDR3 has 14 amino acids. Germline V CDR1 and CDR2: MNHEY, SVGAGI. The CDR3 bases are TGTGCCAGCAGTCGGACTAGCGGTAACTACGAGCAGTACTTC. Encoded protein: CASSRTSGNYEQYF.

J is TRBJ2-1 and V is TRBV4-3; 8 bases are a match to TRBD2. Germline-derived CDR1 and CDR2 are LGHNA and YSLEER. V dropped 1 base and J dropped 4; count of bases not matched to a gene: 6. The CDR3 totals 16 residues. CDR3 protein: CASSQVPRGEYNEQFF. For the CDR3, the DNA is TGCGCCAGCAGCCAAGTTCCGCGGGGGGAGTACAATGAGCAGTTCTTC.

This chain connects TRBV7-6 to TRBJ1-2, with 7 bases identical to TRBD1. CDR3 length equals 14 residues. V lost 5 bases, J lost 4 bases, and 7 bases stayed unmatched. CDR1 and CDR2 (germline): SGHVS, FNYEAQ. CDR3 sequence reads: CASSAQTGFYGYTF. In DNA, the CDR3 is TGTGCCAGCAGCGCCCAGACAGGGTTCTATGGCTACACCTTC. The full variable domain, in which reference TRBV7-6 and TRBJ1-2 provide the parts outside the CDR3, is GAGVSQSPRYKVTKRGQDVALRCDPISGHVSLYWYRQALGQGPEFLTYFNYEAQQDKSGLPNDRFSAERPEGSISTLTIQRTEQRDSAMYRCASSAQTGFYGYTFGSGTRLTVV.

In its sample, this clone was seen a few times. The chain recombines TRBV7-9 with TRBJ2-1, with TRBD2 as a possible D gene (5 bases). This CDR3 spans 13 amino acids. V was trimmed by 7 bases and J by 4 bases, leaving 11 bases between them. Germline-derived CDR1 and CDR2 are SEHNR and FQNEAQ (reference sequence). Here the CDR3 DNA reads TGTGCCAGCATTGCCGGACTTTACAATGAGCAGTTCTTC. It specifies CASIAGLYNEQFF.

This clone was observed once. The CDR3: CASHRLGAYEQYF. DNA for the CDR3: TGTGCCAGCCATCGACTAGGTGCCTACGAGCAGTACTTC. The genes are TRBV5-4 and TRBJ2-7, with a possible D match to TRBD2 (6 bases). Germline CDR1 and CDR2: SGHNT and YYREEE (reference sequence). The CDR3 is 13 amino acids. V was shortened by 7 bases and J by 2 bases, with 13 bases between the two germline ends.

Written as DNA, the CDR3 is TGTGCCAGCAGTACAGGATGGGGCAATCAGCCCCAGCATTTT. It encodes CASSTGWGNQPQHF. The rearrangement joins TRBV6-5 to TRBJ1-5; D perhaps matches TRBD1 (5 bases). This CDR3 is 14 amino acids long. The V end lost 5 bases, the J end lost 2 bases, and 10 bases lay between the germline ends. Germline loops: CDR1 MNHEY, CDR2 SVGAGI.

This chain uses TRBV30 with TRBJ1-1; 8 nucleotides match TRBD1. V lost 2 bases to trimming and J lost 0 bases; unmatched junction nucleotides: 5. The CDR3 is made up of 15 amino acids. Germline V gene lookup returns CDR1 GTSNPN and CDR2 SVGIG (reference sequence). This chain's CDR3 is CAWSSYRGLNTEAFF. In DNA, the CDR3 is TGTGCCTGGAGTTCATACAGGGGGTTGAACACTGAAGCTTTCTTT.

The CDR3 spells CASRLAGGNEQFF. DNA for the CDR3: TGTGCCAGCAGACTAGCGGGAGGGAATGAGCAGTTCTTC. The V call is TRBV2, the J call TRBJ2-1; 13 bases match TRBD2. CDR3 length: 13 residues. V was clipped by 6 bases and J by 7 bases; unmatched bases: 0. CDR1 SNHLY and CDR2 FYNNEI come from the germline V gene.

The chain recombines TRBV5-1 with TRBJ2-3, with D perhaps matching TRBD2 (6 bases). V shed 2 bases and J shed 2 bases, with 15 bases lying between them. The CDR3 is 16 residues long. Germline loops: CDR1 SGHRS, CDR2 YFSETQ. The CDR3 nucleotides are TGCGCCAGCAGCTTAAGGGCGGGGTATCCCACAGATACGCAGTATTTT. This encodes CASSLRAGYPTDTQYF.

V usage is TRBV2 and J usage is TRBJ1-1; D perhaps matches TRBD1 (6 bases). Germline values: CDR1 SNHLY, CDR2 FYNNEI. This CDR3 has 14 amino acids. Deletions cut 6 bases from V and 0 bases from J, with 11 bases between. The chain's CDR3 is CASSADSMNTEAFF. CDR3 nucleotide sequence: TGTGCCAGCAGCGCGGACAGCATGAACACTGAAGCTTTCTTT.

The rearrangement links TRBV5-1 to TRBJ2-7; TRBD1 might be the D (6 bases). This CDR3 region has 14 residues. Germline assignment: CDR1 SGHRS and CDR2 YFSETQ. V lost 4 bases and J lost 0, with 11 bases in between. CDR3 coding DNA: TGCGCCAGCAGCGGGGGCGGAAGCTCCTACGAGCAGTACTTC. Amino acids: CASSGGGSSYEQYF.

This chain joins TRBV5-1 and TRBJ1-2; possible D gene TRBD1, 5 bases. The CDR3 sequence is 14 residues long. V dropped 4 bases and J dropped 3 bases, with 13 bases sitting between them. Germline loops: CDR1 SGHRS, CDR2 YFSETQ. The CDR3: CASSTLGGDYGYTF. The CDR3 DNA reads as TGCGCCAGCAGCACCCTTGGAGGGGACTATGGCTACACCTTC.

This sequence joins TRBV5-6 and TRBJ1-2, with TRBD1 matching over 7 bases. CDR3 length: 14 amino acids. V dropped 0 bases and J dropped 4; count of bases not matched to a gene: 3. Germline values: CDR1 SGHDT, CDR2 YYEEEE. The CDR3 protein is CASSLGQGSYGYTF. As DNA, the CDR3 is TGTGCCAGCAGCTTGGGACAGGGAAGCTATGGCTACACCTTC.